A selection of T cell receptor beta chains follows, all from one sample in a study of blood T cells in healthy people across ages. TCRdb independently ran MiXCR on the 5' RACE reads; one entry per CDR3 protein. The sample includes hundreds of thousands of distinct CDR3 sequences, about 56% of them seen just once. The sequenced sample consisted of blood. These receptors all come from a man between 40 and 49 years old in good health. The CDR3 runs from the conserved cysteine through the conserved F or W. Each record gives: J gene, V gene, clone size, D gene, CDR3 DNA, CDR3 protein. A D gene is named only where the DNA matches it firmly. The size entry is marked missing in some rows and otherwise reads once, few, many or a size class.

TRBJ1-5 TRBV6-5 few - TGTGCCAGCAGGCGGGGGTCAGGCAGTCAGCCCCAGCATTTT CASRRGSGSQPQHF
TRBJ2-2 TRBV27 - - TGTGCCAGCAGTTTTTCCAGGAACACCGGGGAGCTGTTTTTT CASSFSRNTGELFF
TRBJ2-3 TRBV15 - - TGTGCCACCAGCATCGTAGGCGCAGATACGCAGTATTTT CATSIVGADTQYF
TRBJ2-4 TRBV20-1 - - TGCAGTGCTACCTTAGTTAAAGCCAAAAACATTCAGTACTTC CSATLVKAKNIQYF
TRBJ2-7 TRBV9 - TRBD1 TGTGCCAGCAGCCCACAGGGGACCTTTGCCTACGAGCAGTACTTC CASSPQGTFAYEQYF
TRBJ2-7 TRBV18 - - TGTGCCAGCCCCGTCGGGGACGAGCAGTACTTC CASPVGDEQYF
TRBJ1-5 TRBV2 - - TGTGCCAGCACCCTTGGAAGGGATCAGCCCCAGCATTTT CASTLGRDQPQHF
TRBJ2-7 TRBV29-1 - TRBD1 TGCAGCGAAAGGGACAGGCGAGCCCAAAGGAGACCCTACGAGCAGTACTTC CSERDRRAQRRPYEQYF
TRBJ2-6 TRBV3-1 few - TGTGCCAGCAGCCCTAGAATTCGCTCTGGGGCCAACGTCCTGACTTTC CASSPRIRSGANVLTF
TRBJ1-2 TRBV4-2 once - TGTGCCAGCAGCCAAGATCTGACAGCTCCCTATGGCTACACCTTC CASSQDLTAPYGYTF
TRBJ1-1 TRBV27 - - TGTGCCAGCAGTTTATACAGCAACACTGAAGCTTTCTTT CASSLYSNTEAFF
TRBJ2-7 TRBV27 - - TGTGCCAGCAGTTTTTCGGGATTTTCCGAGCAGTACTTC CASSFSGFSEQYF
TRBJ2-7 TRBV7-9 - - TGTGCCAGCAGCTACCTAGCAGGGCCAACTGGGGGCTCCTACGAGCAGTACTTC CASSYLAGPTGGSYEQYF
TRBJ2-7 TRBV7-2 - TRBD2 TGTGCCAGCAGCTTAGCGTGGTCGGGGGGGGCCTACGAGCAGTACTTC CASSLAWSGGAYEQYF
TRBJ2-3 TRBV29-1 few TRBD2 TGCAGCGTTAGGAATGAGGCTAGCGGGAGTGGTGATACGCAGTATTTT CSVRNEASGSGDTQYF
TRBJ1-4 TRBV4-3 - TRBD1 TGCGCCAGCAGCCAAGATATCGGCAGGGGGAATGAAAAACTGTTTTTT CASSQDIGRGNEKLFF
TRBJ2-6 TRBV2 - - TGTGCCAGCAGGCCCTTTCTATTCTCTGGGGCCAACGTCCTGACTTTC CASRPFLFSGANVLTF
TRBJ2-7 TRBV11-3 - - TGTGCCAGCAGCCCCGTGGGACTTTCTGAGCAGTACTTC CASSPVGLSEQYF
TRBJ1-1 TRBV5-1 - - TGCGTCAGCAGCGGTCGAATGGGGCTCGGCACTGAAGCTTTCTTT CVSSGRMGLGTEAFF